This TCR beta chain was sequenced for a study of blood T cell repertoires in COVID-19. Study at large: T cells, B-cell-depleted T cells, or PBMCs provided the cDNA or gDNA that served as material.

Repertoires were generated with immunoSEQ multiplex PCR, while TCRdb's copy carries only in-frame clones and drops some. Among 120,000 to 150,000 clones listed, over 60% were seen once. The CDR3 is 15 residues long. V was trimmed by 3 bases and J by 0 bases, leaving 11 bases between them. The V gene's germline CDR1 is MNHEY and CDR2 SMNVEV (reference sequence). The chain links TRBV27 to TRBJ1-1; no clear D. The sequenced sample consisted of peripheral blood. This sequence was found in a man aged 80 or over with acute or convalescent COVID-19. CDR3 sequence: CASSFGRYMNTEAFF. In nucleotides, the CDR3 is TGTGCCAGCAGTTTTGGGCGTTACATGAACACTGAAGCTTTCTTT.